One and the same sample provided the 4 T cell receptor beta chains below, sequenced in a study of a mutant IDH1 vaccine in newly diagnosed glioma. Their antigens are not known. The protocol was immunoSEQ multiplex PCR, while the TCRdb copy is restricted to in-frame clones and leaves out a portion. The data contain over 25,000 clones, around 89% of them seen just once; the ten biggest clones take up about 2.3%. Time point meaning: week 23, last vaccination. With topical imiquimod, each dose of the vaccine consisted of 300 ug of mutant IDH1 20-mer peptide. The sequenced sample was PBMCs, obtained from a glioma patient whose treatment included an IDH1 peptide vaccine. The receptors derive from a man aged 35 to 55 with glioma.

This clone was counted a few times. The gene calls are TRBV19 and TRBJ1-3, with TRBD1 as a possible D gene (6 bases). This CDR3 is 16 amino acids long. Germline values: CDR1 LNHDA, CDR2 SQIVND (reference sequence). V gave up 7 bases and J gave up 4 bases, with 20 bases separating them. Written as DNA, the CDR3 is TGTGCCAGTACCCCCCCCAGGGGATCCCGAGGAAACACCATATATTTT. Amino acids: CASTPPRGSRGNTIYF.

This clone was recorded once. The CDR3 bases are TGTGCCAGCAGCTTAGGGGACGCGGGAATCGGAAACACCATATATTTT. Encoded protein: CASSLGDAGIGNTIYF. The gene calls are TRBV7-9 and TRBJ1-3; TRBD1 is a possible D gene (5 bases). Germline loops: CDR1 SEHNR, CDR2 FQNEAQ (reference sequence). CDR3 size: 16 residues. Trimming stripped 1 base from V and 4 bases from J, with 14 bases between.

The chain employs TRBV30 and TRBJ1-2; D perhaps matches TRBD1 (5 bases). The CDR3 loop spans 15 amino acids. V shed 3 bases and J shed 6 bases, with 20 bases lying between them. Germline CDR1 GTSNPN, CDR2 SVGIG (reference sequence). The CDR3 here is CAWSRRGRAGDGYTF. The DNA for the CDR3 is TGTGCCTGGAGCCGAAGGGGTCGCGCTGGGGATGGCTACACCTTC.

The V gene is TRBV7-2, the J gene TRBJ2-5; D is possibly TRBD2 (6 bases). Trimming stripped 2 bases from V and 5 bases from J, with 12 bases between. Germline loops: CDR1 SGHTA, CDR2 FQGNSA. The CDR3 runs 14 residues. Written as DNA, the CDR3 is TGTGCCAGCAGCTTACGAGGCGGGACTGAGACCCAGTACTTC. Amino acids: CASSLRGGTETQYF.